This T cell receptor beta chain was recovered during a study of T-cell memory formation after mild COVID-19. Overall study context: TCR clustering was largely donor specific.

TCRdb ran MiXCR on the 5' RACE reads and lists one entry per CDR3 protein. The sample holds 170,000 or so distinct CDR3 sequences, about a fifth seen once. The sample was PBMCs or a T cell subset sorted from them (not recorded which). The receptor comes from an adult woman who had mild COVID-19 (a few samples of this study predate the infection). Cell type and time point are not known.

The CDR3 nucleotides read TGTGCCAGCAGCGGAGGGACCGACCAGGGGTCACCCCTCCACTTT. Residues: CASSGGTDQGSPLHF. This chain connects TRBV5-6 to TRBJ1-6; D is perhaps TRBD1 (6 bases). V gave up 4 bases and J gave up 10 bases, with 18 bases separating them. The CDR3 spans 15 residues. Germline-derived CDR1 and CDR2 are SGHDT and YYEEEE. Full variable domain (outside the CDR3, taken from reference TRBV5-6 and TRBJ1-6): DAGVTQSPTHLIKTRGQQVTLRCSPKSGHDTVSWYQQALGQGPQFIFQYYEEEERQRGNFPDRFSGHQFPNYSSELNVNALLLGDSALYLCASSGGTDQGSPLHFGNGTRLTVT.